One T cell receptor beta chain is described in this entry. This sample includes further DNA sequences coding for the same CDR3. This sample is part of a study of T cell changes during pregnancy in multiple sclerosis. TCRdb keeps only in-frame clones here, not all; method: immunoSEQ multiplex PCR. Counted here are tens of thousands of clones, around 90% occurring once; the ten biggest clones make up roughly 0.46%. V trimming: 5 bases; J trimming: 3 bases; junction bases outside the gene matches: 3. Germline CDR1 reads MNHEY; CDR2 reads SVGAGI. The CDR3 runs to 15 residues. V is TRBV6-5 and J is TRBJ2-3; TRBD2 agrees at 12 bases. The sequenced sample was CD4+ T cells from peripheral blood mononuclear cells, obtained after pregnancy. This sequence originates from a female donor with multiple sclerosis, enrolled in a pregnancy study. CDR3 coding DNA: TGTGCCAGCAGTCTAGCGGGAGGGCCTACAGATACGCAGTATTTT. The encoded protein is CASSLAGGPTDTQYF.